This T cell receptor (beta chain) was sequenced for a study of response to subunit inactivated influenza vaccine. Whole-study findings and limits: Few new T cells, the authors suggested, are recruited by each seasonal influenza vaccination.

MiXCR, run by TCRdb on the RT-PCR reads, gives a single entry per CDR3 protein. The table lists under 550,000 distinct CDR3 sequences, around 8% of them singletons. In regard to this clonotype: Its antigen remains unknown.

This CDR3 comprises 12 residues. Deletions cut 5 bases from V and 5 bases from J, with 10 bases between. Germline lookup yields CDR1 SGHTA and CDR2 FQGNSA. The source of this sequence is a man aged 50-75 years who received an inactivated influenza vaccine. The V and J genes are TRBV7-2 and TRBJ2-7; tentatively, D is TRBD1 (6 bases). Specimen: PBMCs from blood, collected roughly 24 months after vaccination. The CDR3 region is CASSAYRDEQYF. CDR3 DNA: TGTGCCAGCAGCGCCTACAGGGACGAGCAGTACTTC.